A selection of T cell receptor beta chains follows, all from one sample in a study of blood T cell repertoires in COVID-19. Assay: immunoSEQ multiplex PCR; the TCRdb copy retains only in-frame clones and omits some. Seen here are approximately 170,000 clones, approximately 85% observed once, and the top ten hold under 7.5%. Sequencing input: peripheral blood. These TCRs come from an elderly man with COVID-19, enrolled during active disease. CDR3s include the opening cysteine and the closing phenylalanine or tryptophan.

TRBV5-1,12,CASSLDWSQAFF
TRBV27,15,CASSLQAGGYNEQFF
TRBV15,15,CATSRAIEGNQPQHF
TRBV7-2,16,CASSFGDRVGNQPQHF
TRBV2,13,CASARDRVLAYTF
TRBV7-3,14,CASSLGTANTEAFF
TRBV5-1,16,CASSLGDRGYRNEQFF
TRBV5-4,13,CAVSREYNSPLHF
TRBV28,16,CASSSPGTPTDSPLHF
TRBV27,13,CASSPPTGHEQYF
TRBV7-9,12,CASTRETYEQYF
TRBV19,16,CASSFSQGAGNQPQHF
TRBV13,15,CASSLPRGGNNEQFF
TRBV4-3,16,CASSQRPGQGIYEQYF
TRBV10-3,13,CAIWGELNTEAFF
TRBV11-3,14,CASTPRDRGYEQYF
TRBV4-2,16,CASSRRIGTSGNTIYF
TRBV28,14,CASSLAGLNYGYTF
TRBV3-1/TRBV3-2,14,CASSQLQGTDTQYF
TRBV20-1,14,CSASTDRVQETQYF
TRBV5-1,16,CASRRLSGGAGDTQYF
TRBV5-5,13,CASSLAGVGGYTF
TRBV3-1/TRBV3-2,14,CASSQDWGVNTIYF
TRBV7-3,14,CASSFSGTNTEAFF
TRBV15,16,CATSVDRTAKNTEAFF
TRBV5-1,17,CASSLSGLSSSYNEQFF
TRBV2,14,CASTKGLMNTEAFF
TRBV19,15,CASSRQGSSGNTIYF
TRBV6-5,14,CASKRTSETDTQYF
TRBV6-2/TRBV6-3,17,CASSYGTSGGPMNEQFF
TRBV28,15,CASSTPPGRGGGYTF
TRBV4-3,18,CASSQDFKGTGFTDTQYF
TRBV6-5,12,CASSYGPHEQYF
TRBV6-5,15,CASTQRGGANTEAFF
TRBV5-1,15,CASSSLGGSGNTIYF
TRBV6-5,14,CASSRQARTDTQYF
TRBV5-1,16,CASSSNHGSSGNTIYF
TRBV7-3,19,CASSSRGASRAGMNTEAFF
TRBV2,15,CASSVDRGPHNEQFF
TRBV29-1,12,CSVAGQAYEQYF
TRBV29-1,12,CSVGQGAYEQYF
TRBV29-1,15,CSVDGGGQSTDTQYF
TRBV5-5,15,CASSVQAKSGAEAFF
TRBV14,17,CASSRGLAGSSYNEQFF
TRBV9,17,CASSLGTGGEMNTEAFF
TRBV6-5,13,CASHRGRRQPQHF
TRBV5-1,14,CASSLWGVEETQYF
TRBV9,16,CASSENSGGQAGELFF
TRBV6-6,16,CASSYSGQGINYGYTF